One T cell receptor (beta chain) is described in this entry. The sample is drawn from a study of blood T cell repertoires in COVID-19. Source study methods: Reference gene primers were amplified, and this amplification served to estimate nucleated cell counts. Data came from immunoSEQ multiplex PCR; TCRdb stores just in-frame clones and leaves some out. Clone size and the V and J calls come from that table; the DNA yielded D and trimming. The sample shows 150,000 to 200,000 clones, over 80% of them seen only once. The CDR3 runs to 14 residues. From germline, CDR1 is SGHTA and CDR2 FQGNSA. Between the trimmed V and J ends, which lost 3 bases and 1 base, there was a span of 9 bases.

Specimen: peripheral blood. The TCR originated in a woman between 25 and 40 years old with acute or convalescent COVID-19. The rearrangement joins TRBV7-2 to TRBJ1-2; D uncertain. The CDR3 spells CASSLAGFNYGYTF. The CDR3, as DNA: TGTGCCAGCAGCTTGGCAGGATTTAACTATGGCTACACCTTC. Variable domain in full (rest from reference TRBV7-2 and TRBJ1-2): GAGVSQSPSNKVTEKGKDVELRCDPISGHTALYWYRQSLGQGLEFLIYFQGNSAPDKSGLPSDRFSAERTGGSVSTLTIQRTQQEDSAVYLCASSLAGFNYGYTFGSGTRLTVV.